Listed below are T cell receptor beta chains from one sample, sequenced in a study of beta chain features in type 1 diabetes. The repertoire was sequenced with immunoSEQ multiplex PCR; TCRdb's copy has only in-frame clones and lacks some. Found here are 350,000 to 450,000 clones, roughly 15% of them singletons; the top ten hold approximately 0.019%. Specimen: naive CD4+ T cells from blood. These receptors were obtained from a woman aged 18-30 years in good health. Both conserved end residues are part of each CDR3. The D gene is left open where the match is weak. Some rows mark clone size as missing; the rest say once, few, many or name a class of expanded clone.

TRBJ2-1 TRBD1 TRBV25-1 few TGTGCCAGCAGTGGACAGGGGGCATCCGGTGAGCAGTTCTTC CASSGQGASGEQFF
TRBJ2-5 . TRBV5-1 . TGCGCCAGCAGCTTGGAACCGGGAGCCAACCAAGAGACCCAGTACTTC CASSLEPGANQETQYF
TRBJ2-1 . TRBV19 few TGTGCCAGTAGTGTAAAATTGACGGGTTACAATGAGCAGTTCTTC CASSVKLTGYNEQFF
TRBJ2-7 . TRBV7-8 few TGTGCCAGCAGCTTAGCCGGGGTCCTCTCCTACGAGCAGTACTTC CASSLAGVLSYEQYF
TRBJ2-3 TRBD1 TRBV13 . TGTGCCAGCAGCTTTGGACAGGGGTTAGATACGCAGTATTTT CASSFGQGLDTQYF
TRBJ2-7 . TRBV5-4 few TGTGCCAGCAGCTTGGGTGGCTTAGCAGTGGTCCACGAGCAGTACTTC CASSLGGLAVVHEQYF
TRBJ2-1 . TRBV9 . TGTGCCAGCAGCGTAGGCCCGGGAGCTCAGGATGAGCAGTTCTTC CASSVGPGAQDEQFF
TRBJ1-1 TRBD1 TRBV28 few TGTGCCAGCAGTTATCCGGGACAGGCGGTTTCTGAAGCTTTCTTT CASSYPGQAVSEAFF
TRBJ2-1 TRBD1 TRBV5-6 . TGTGCCAGCAGCTTTAAGGGACAGGGGCGAGAGCAGTTCTTC CASSFKGQGREQFF
TRBJ1-2 . TRBV18 . TGTGCCAGCTCACCAGCCAGAACCGACAGTGGCTACACCTTC CASSPARTDSGYTF
TRBJ1-2 TRBD1 TRBV28 . TGTGCCAGCAGTCCGACAGGGGGTTTTGGCTACACCTTC CASSPTGGFGYTF
TRBJ2-7 TRBD1 TRBV5-1 . TGCGCCAGCAGCTCCGGGACAGGGACCATCTACGAGCAGTACTTC CASSSGTGTIYEQYF